The clone carrying this TCR beta chain turned up a few times. TCRdb reanalysed the 5' RACE reads using MiXCR and keeps one entry per CDR3 protein. The repertoire consists of 450,000 to 650,000 distinct CDR3 sequences, with roughly 22% occurring once and the leading ten covering roughly 8.1%. The sample comes from a study of T-cell memory formation after mild COVID-19. The CDR3 is 16 residues long. Per germline, CDR1 MGHRA and CDR2 YSYEKL. Between the trimmed V and J ends, which lost 3 bases and 3 bases, there was a span of 18 bases. This TCR came from an adult woman who had mild COVID-19 (a few samples of this study predate the infection). Cell type and time point are not known. The sequencing input was PBMCs or a T cell subset sorted from them (not recorded which). The V gene is TRBV4-1, the J gene TRBJ2-7; a possible D gene is TRBD1 (6 bases). CDR3: CASSQQTTGLHYEQYF. The CDR3 nucleotides read TGCGCCAGCAGCCAGCAAACTACAGGGTTGCACTACGAGCAGTACTTC.